This TCR beta chain was sequenced in a study of blood T cell repertoires in COVID-19. Study as a whole: Both acute and convalescent COVID-19 samples were obtained from the United States, Italy and Spain.

Germline V lookup: CDR1 SEHNR, CDR2 FQNEAQ (reference sequence). V trimming: 1 base; J trimming: 5 bases; junction bases outside the gene matches: 12. The CDR3 totals 17 residues. Sequenced by immunoSEQ multiplex PCR; TCRdb stores in-frame clones only, minus some. The sample carries about 240,000 clones, about 85% recorded once. The sample consisted of peripheral blood. The V call is TRBV7-9, the J call TRBJ2-5; TRBD2 aligns across 8 bases. This clonotype was sampled from a man aged 25 to 40 who had recovered from COVID-19. This CDR3 reads CASSLGEGTSSGETQYF. The CDR3, as DNA: TGTGCCAGCAGCTTAGGGGAGGGGACTTCTAGCGGGGAGACCCAGTACTTC.